These 11 T cell receptor beta chains were sequenced from one sample in a study of blood T cell repertoires in COVID-19. Some clones are missing from TCRdb's copy, which holds only in-frame ones; the method was immunoSEQ multiplex PCR. Seen here are more than 65,000 clones, about four fifths observed once, and the top ten hold around 6.9%. What was sequenced was peripheral blood. These TCRs come from a human donor in a cohort sampled during active COVID-19.

J is TRBJ1-6 and V is TRBV3-1 (or the pseudogene TRBV3-2); D is uncertain. Trimming removed 3 bases at V and 9 bases at J, with 9 bases between. In germline, CDR1 is LGHDT, CDR2 YNNKEL (reference sequence). The CDR3 loop spans 13 amino acids. CDR3 nucleotides: TGTGCCAGCAGCCAGCCGGGAAGTTCACCCCTCCACTTT. It translates to CASSQPGSSPLHF.

The gene calls are TRBV3-1 (or the pseudogene TRBV3-2) and TRBJ1-4; D ambiguous. The CDR3 sequence is 14 residues long. CDR1 is LGHDT and CDR2 is YNNKEL in the germline V gene (reference sequence). V lost 1 base and J 5 bases, leaving 8 bases between the germline ends. Here the CDR3 DNA reads TGTGCCAGCAGCCAAGCGGGATCCAATGAAAAACTGTTTTTT. This codes for CASSQAGSNEKLFF.

This sequence joins TRBV6-1 and TRBJ1-3, with D tentatively TRBD1 (5 bases). Germline V gene sequence: CDR1 MNHNS, CDR2 SASEGT. The CDR3 length is 17 residues. Trimming removed 2 bases at V and 0 bases at J, with 14 bases between. In nucleotides, the CDR3 is TGTGCCAGCAGTGAACTTGAGACAGTCTTCTCTGGAAACACCATATATTTT. Amino acids: CASSELETVFSGNTIYF.

J is TRBJ2-7 and V is TRBV15; D not certain. The CDR3 covers 14 residues. The germline V gene encodes CDR1 LNHNV and CDR2 YYDKDF (reference sequence). V lost 6 bases to trimming and J lost 0 bases, with 12 bases between them. CDR3: CATSSQRYSYEQYF. In DNA form, the CDR3 reads TGTGCCACCAGTTCCCAGCGATACTCCTACGAGCAGTACTTC. Full variable domain (remainder filled in from reference TRBV15 and TRBJ2-7): DAMVIQNPRYQVTQFGKPVTLSCSQTLNHNVMYWYQQKSSQAPKLLFHYYDKDFNNEADTPDNFQSRRPNTSFCFLDIRSPGLGDTAMYLCATSSQRYSYEQYFGPGTRLTVT.

The chain is built from TRBV5-1 and TRBJ1-2; 7 nucleotides align to TRBD1. CDR3 length equals 14 residues. Germline V gene lookup returns CDR1 SGHRS and CDR2 YFSETQ. J lost 4 bases, V lost 8 bases, and 11 bases had no gene match. The CDR3 sequence is CASQPGTDSYGYTF. Written as DNA, the CDR3 is TGCGCCAGTCAACCCGGGACAGACTCCTATGGCTACACCTTC.

The V gene is TRBV7-2, the J gene TRBJ1-1, with 10 bases that match TRBD1. This CDR3 has 12 residues. V lost 4 bases, J lost 12 bases, and 5 bases stayed unmatched. CDR1 and CDR2 (germline): SGHTA, FQGNSA. CDR3 sequence reads: CASSSTGQGTFF. CDR3 sequence (DNA): TGTGCCAGCAGCTCGACGGGACAGGGGACTTTCTTT.

The chain is built from TRBV14 and TRBJ1-2, with unresolved D. The V gene's germline CDR1 is SGHDN and CDR2 FVKESK. This CDR3 comprises 12 residues. V gave up 2 bases and J gave up 7 bases, with 8 bases separating them. The CDR3 is CASSQSTGGYTF. The DNA of the CDR3 is TGTGCCAGCAGCCAAAGTACTGGTGGCTACACCTTC.

The chain employs TRBV7-9 and TRBJ2-7, with 8 bases fitting TRBD1. In germline, CDR1 is SEHNR, CDR2 FQNEAQ (reference sequence). The CDR3 length is 13 residues. J lost 7 bases, V lost 2 bases, and 4 bases had no gene match. CDR3 nucleotide sequence: TGTGCCAGCAGCTTATCGGACAGGGAAGAGCAGTACTTC. The encoded protein is CASSLSDREEQYF.

This clone was counted once. The rearrangement uses TRBV9 and TRBJ1-1, with D possibly matching TRBD1 (6 bases). This CDR3 spans 16 amino acids. Trimming pared 4 bases from V and 4 bases from J, leaving 20 bases between. The V gene's germline CDR1 is SGDLS and CDR2 YYNGEE. The CDR3 nucleotides read TGTGCCAGCAGCCAGGGGAGGGTAGGCGATGGCACTGAAGCTTTCTTT. This codes for CASSQGRVGDGTEAFF.

This chain uses TRBV23-1 with TRBJ1-1, with 9 bases that match TRBD1. TRBV23-1 is recorded as an ORF, its role being uncertain. The CDR3 consists of 14 residues. J lost 3 bases, V lost 1 base, and 0 bases had no gene match. The CDR3 nucleotides read TGCGCCAGCAGTCAATGGACAGGGGACACTGAAGCTTTCTTT. Its protein product is CASSQWTGDTEAFF.

V gene TRBV5-1 combines with J gene TRBJ2-7; 7 positions match TRBD1. The germline CDR1 and CDR2 sequences are SGHRS and YFSETQ. V was clipped by 4 bases and J by 5 bases; unmatched bases: 6. This CDR3 is 13 amino acids long. In nucleotides, the CDR3 is TGCGCCAGCAGCAAGGGACAGAGAGACGAGCAGTACTTC. Translation gives CASSKGQRDEQYF.